Listed below are T cell receptor beta chains from one sample, sequenced in a study of blood T cell repertoires in COVID-19. Sequenced by immunoSEQ multiplex PCR; TCRdb stores in-frame clones only, minus some. The sample has approximately 150,000 clones, roughly nine tenths seen once. The specimen was peripheral blood. Every receptor here comes from a human donor in a cohort sampled during active COVID-19. Each CDR3 is given without its conserved first and last residue. Each record gives: J gene, V gene, CDR3 protein.

TRBJ1-1 TRBV6-2/TRBV6-3 ASSYFDRAEAF
TRBJ2-6 TRBV10-1 ASSEYGLAGYRANVLT
TRBJ2-7 TRBV5-1 ASSLGAPSVEQY
TRBJ2-1 TRBV24-1 ATSGGSYNEQF
TRBJ1-2 TRBV6-5 ASSYSTSIQGYGYT
TRBJ2-7 TRBV9 ASSGTGRGYEQY
TRBJ1-2 TRBV12-3/TRBV12-4 ASSTTNYGYT
TRBJ2-5 TRBV19 ASSFLTGGKETQY
TRBJ2-5 TRBV21-1 ASSSGTSGIGQETQY
TRBJ2-7 TRBV3-1/TRBV3-2 ASSQGAGREQY
TRBJ2-7 TRBV5-6 ASSFQGYEQY
TRBJ2-7 TRBV5-1 ASSLGTGTSYEQY
TRBJ1-4 TRBV19 ASSIGGGQATNEKLF
TRBJ2-1 TRBV9 ASSDPRANEQF
TRBJ2-3 TRBV11-2 ASSSLRGSGDTQY
TRBJ1-1 TRBV27 ASSLEFGSTRTEAF
TRBJ2-7 TRBV5-6 ASSVGPYEQY
TRBJ2-4 TRBV5-4 ASSRDSDSIQY
TRBJ2-1 TRBV6-4 ASSDSSGSYNEQF
TRBJ1-4 TRBV4-1 ASSQVGDRTREKLF
TRBJ2-1 TRBV3-1/TRBV3-2 ASSPRSSGRDNEQF
TRBJ2-7 TRBV18 ASSPGTEPYEQY
TRBJ2-1 TRBV3-1/TRBV3-2 ASSQWGLADYNEQF
TRBJ2-6 TRBV28 ASSLGTLFNSSGANVLT
TRBJ2-7 TRBV7-6 ASSLKGQGYEQY
TRBJ1-3 TRBV19 ASSGHFRDRPSGNTIY
TRBJ1-3 TRBV5-6 ASSLDLGGTIY
TRBJ1-5 TRBV4-3 ASNGQFNSNQPQH
TRBJ1-3 TRBV5-4 ASSPLPAGGNTIY
TRBJ2-2 TRBV9 ASSVDSNTGELF
TRBJ2-7 TRBV5-4 ASSSYEQY
TRBJ2-5 TRBV7-9 ASSSFPLLSGEYQETQY
TRBJ2-7 TRBV2 ASRGTGETYYEQY
TRBJ2-1 TRBV7-2 ASSSLGQGFQFLEQF
TRBJ1-4 TRBV11-3 ASSLGATNEKLF
TRBJ1-2 TRBV28 ASSLKLAQANYGYT
TRBJ1-5 TRBV28 ASSLGADHQPQH
TRBJ2-7 TRBV19 ASGTFSNEQY
TRBJ2-7 TRBV4-2 ASSQDGDRGQIAYEQY
TRBJ2-7 TRBV28 ASRMTGIHEQY
TRBJ1-1 TRBV5-1 ASSLGQGKTEAF